This paragraph covers one TCR beta chain sequence. The antigen is undetermined. TCRdb re-called the 5' RACE reads with MiXCR, one entry per CDR3 protein. Of about 390,000 distinct CDR3 sequences in the sample, 20% to 25% were seen once. This sample was taken from a study of CD8 T cells in ankylosing spondylitis. General study findings and limits: As reported, disease-linked clones showed significant enrichment in matched ankylosing spondylitis synovial fluid. Earlier literature documents some of the motif variants in reactive arthritis synovial fluid and blood. There was a TCR beta motif, made of several highly homologous variants, that appeared characteristic of ankylosing spondylitis blood. In peripheral blood, disease-linked CD8+ clones occurred at relatively low frequencies.

What was sequenced was blood, either unsorted or a sorted T cell fraction (not recorded which). This clonotype was sampled from a male donor with ankylosing spondylitis.

The CDR3 protein is CASSPRRGGPYEQYF. The CDR3 nucleotides read TGTGCCAGCAGCCCCCGCAGGGGGGGACCCTACGAGCAGTACTTC. This chain connects TRBV7-9 to TRBJ2-7; D may correspond to TRBD1 or TRBD2 (7 bases each). Germline-derived CDR1 and CDR2 are SEHNR and FQNEAQ (reference sequence). This CDR3 region has 15 residues. Trimming removed 5 bases at V and 2 bases at J, with 16 bases between.